This T cell receptor (beta chain) was sequenced during a study of a mutant IDH1 vaccine in newly diagnosed glioma. Study details: Sex among treated patients split 62.5% male, roughly 38% female; mean age was roughly 42 years. Those enrolled had earlier been treated with radiotherapy, temozolomide, or both, mostly both.

Comment on this clone: The antigen remains unidentified.

The table came from immunoSEQ multiplex PCR; TCRdb's copy has only in-frame clones and leaves some out. The sample contains around 56,000 clones, 75% to 95% of which appear only once. Trimming removed 2 bases from V and 7 bases from J; junction bases left unmatched: 7. The germline V gene encodes CDR1 SGHNT and CDR2 YENEEA. CDR3 length: 15 residues. The time point was: baseline, week 1 (first vaccination visit). The treatment here: pre-vaccination baseline after standard-of-care therapy. Overall study findings and caveats: Vaccine-induced responses were seen in roughly 93% of patients, spanning several MHC alleles.

This receptor was identified in a man aged 50-59 years with glioma. The J gene is TRBJ2-1, the V gene TRBV11-3, with TRBD1 matching over 8 bases. The source was PBMCs, collected from a glioma patient treated with radiotherapy, temozolomide or both. The CDR3, as DNA: TGTGCCAGCAGCTTAAACCAGGGGGCCAGGAATGAGCAGTTCTTC. It encodes CASSLNQGARNEQFF.